This TCR beta chain was sequenced for a study of cytomegalovirus exposure and HLA in healthy donors. The donors were in the approximately 120-subject validation cohort, distinct from the approximately 700-subject first cohort. For this clone: The antigen is undetermined.

Produced via immunoSEQ multiplex PCR; TCRdb's table is partial and in-frame only. The sample has more than 95,000 clones; roughly nine tenths are singletons. Study results and caveats: The classifier, whose performance was assessed in both the original and validation cohorts, reportedly diagnosed cytomegalovirus status with high specificity and sensitivity. A few CMV-associated chains were confirmed in vitro to be specific for CMV antigens. Among TCR beta chains, those listed as cytomegalovirus-associated numbered around 160.

The sequencing input was PBMCs. This clonotype was obtained from a man in his late teens or twenties in good health and CMV-seropositive.

In DNA, the CDR3 is TGCGCCAGTCGCCTTCGGGGGGGCACTGAAGCTTTCTTT. Its translation is CASRLRGGTEAFF. V and J are TRBV4-1 and TRBJ1-1; D possibly corresponds to TRBD1 (5 bases). V was trimmed by 9 bases and J by 4 bases, leaving 15 bases between them. The V gene's germline CDR1 is MGHRA and CDR2 YSYEKL. The CDR3 has 13 amino acids.